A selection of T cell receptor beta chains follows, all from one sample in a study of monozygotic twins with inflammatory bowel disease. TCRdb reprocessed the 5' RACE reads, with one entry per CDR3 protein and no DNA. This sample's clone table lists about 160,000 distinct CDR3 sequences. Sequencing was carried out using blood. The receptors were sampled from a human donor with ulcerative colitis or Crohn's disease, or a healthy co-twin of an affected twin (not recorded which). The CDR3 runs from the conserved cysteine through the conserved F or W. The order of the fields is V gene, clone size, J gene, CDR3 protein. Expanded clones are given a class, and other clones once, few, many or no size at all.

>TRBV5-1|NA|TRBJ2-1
CASRYGTAGPRTEGFF
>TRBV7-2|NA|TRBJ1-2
CASSARRAFNYGYTF
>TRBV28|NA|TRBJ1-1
CATDKISDRVNTEAFF
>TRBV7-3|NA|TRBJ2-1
CASSLKAGGPAEQFF
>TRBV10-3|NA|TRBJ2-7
CAIRPGLALYEQYF
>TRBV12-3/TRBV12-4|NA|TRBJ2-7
CASSLAGAYEQYF
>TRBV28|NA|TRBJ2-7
CASSPGLAGVTSLDYYEQYF
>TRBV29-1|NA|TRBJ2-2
CSVGLSPTGELFF
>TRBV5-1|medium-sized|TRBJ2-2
CASSLGARDSTGELFF
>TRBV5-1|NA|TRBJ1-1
CASSLAGAGTEAFF
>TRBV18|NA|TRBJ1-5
CASSPQRGQGGNQPQHF
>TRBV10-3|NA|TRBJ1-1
CAITPTGDDTEAFF
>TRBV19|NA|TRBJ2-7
CASSAGEWYEQYF
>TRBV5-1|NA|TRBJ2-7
CASSWASFQSQYF
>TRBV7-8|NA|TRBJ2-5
CASSLPRLKETQYF
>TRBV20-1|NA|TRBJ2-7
CSARDLRTGAYEQYF
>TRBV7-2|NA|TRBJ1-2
CASSTTRAIYGYTF
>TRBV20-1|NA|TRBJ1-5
CSATSTGSFSYSNQPQHF
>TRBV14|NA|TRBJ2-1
CASSDSGVMPNEQFF
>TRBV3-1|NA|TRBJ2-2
CASSPGLAGGRVPTGELFF
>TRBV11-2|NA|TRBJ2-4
CASSLTLAKNIQYF
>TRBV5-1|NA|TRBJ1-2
CASSFNPTTGGSLYGYTF
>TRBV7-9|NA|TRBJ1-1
CASSLDRGSGTEAFF